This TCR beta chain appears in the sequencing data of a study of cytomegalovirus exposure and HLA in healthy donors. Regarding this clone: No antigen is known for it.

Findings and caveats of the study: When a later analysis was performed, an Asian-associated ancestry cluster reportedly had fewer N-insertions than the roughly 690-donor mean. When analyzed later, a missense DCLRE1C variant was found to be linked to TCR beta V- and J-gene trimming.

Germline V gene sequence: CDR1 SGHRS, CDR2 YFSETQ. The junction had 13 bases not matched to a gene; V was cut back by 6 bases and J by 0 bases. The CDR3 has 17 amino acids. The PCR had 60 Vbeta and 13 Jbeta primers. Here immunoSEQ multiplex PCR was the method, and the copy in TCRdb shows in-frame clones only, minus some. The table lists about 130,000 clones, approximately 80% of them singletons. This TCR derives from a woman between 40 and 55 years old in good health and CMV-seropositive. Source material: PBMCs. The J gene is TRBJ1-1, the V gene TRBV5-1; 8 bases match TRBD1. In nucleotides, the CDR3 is TGCGCCAGCAACGAGCTGGGAACAGGGGGTATGAACACTGAAGCTTTCTTT. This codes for CASNELGTGGMNTEAFF.